The rows below give T cell receptor beta chains drawn from one sample of a study of CD8 T cells in Susac syndrome. TCRdb reprocessed the immunoSEQ multiplex PCR reads with MiXCR, giving one entry per CDR3 protein. The sample shows a few hundred thousand distinct CDR3 sequences, nearly 97% of them seen only once. The sequencing sample was made of CD4+ T cells from PBMCs. Every receptor here comes from a human donor with multiple sclerosis. The CDR3 runs from the conserved cysteine through the conserved F or W. The D gene is left open where the match is weak.

>TRBJ1-4|TRBD1|16|TRBV29-1
CSVNMAGQTVNEKLFF
TGCAGCGTAAACATGGCGGGACAGACCGTTAATGAAAAACTGTTTTTT
>TRBJ2-7|-|15|TRBV19
CASSNQGTSRYEQYF
TGTGCCAGTAGTAACCAAGGCACGAGCCGATACGAGCAGTACTTC
>TRBJ2-1|TRBD2|14|TRBV29-1
CSVEGTLAGREQFF
TGCAGCGTTGAAGGTACACTAGCGGGCCGTGAGCAGTTCTTC
>TRBJ1-1|TRBD1|12|TRBV20-1
CSAADRVTEAFF
TGCAGTGCGGCCGACAGGGTCACTGAAGCTTTCTTT
>TRBJ1-6|-|17|TRBV13
CASSPQRRTGVGSPLHF
TGTGCCAGCAGCCCCCAGCGGCGAACAGGTGTCGGTTCACCCCTCCACTTT
>TRBJ2-3|-|14|TRBV20-1
CSARELVQSRVQYF
TGCAGTGCTAGAGAACTGGTTCAGTCCCGAGTGCAGTATTTT
>TRBJ1-5|-|14|TRBV28
CASSEDSRDQPQHF
TGTGCCAGCAGTGAGGACAGTCGAGATCAGCCCCAGCATTTT
>TRBJ1-5|-|13|TRBV6-2/TRBV6-3
CASSPLGAQPQHF
TGTGCCAGCAGCCCGCTGGGGGCTCAGCCCCAGCATTTT
>TRBJ2-7|TRBD1|12|TRBV5-1
CASSTRQGAEYF
TGCGCCAGCAGCACCAGACAGGGGGCAGAGTACTTC
>TRBJ2-5|TRBD2|13|TRBV9
CASNLAGTETQYF
TGTGCCAGCAACCTAGCGGGAACAGAGACCCAGTACTTC
>TRBJ2-1|-|15|TRBV7-3
CASSPGGRSYNEQFF
TGTGCCAGCAGCCCCGGGGGCCGCTCCTACAATGAGCAGTTCTTC
>TRBJ1-1|-|13|TRBV12-3/TRBV12-4
CASSLPPPNAAFF
TGTGCCAGCAGTTTGCCCCCGCCAAATGCAGCTTTCTTT
>TRBJ2-1|-|15|TRBV3-1
CASSQGLAGVDEQFF
TGTGCCAGCAGCCAAGGACTAGCAGGGGTGGATGAGCAGTTCTTC
>TRBJ1-5|-|13|TRBV5-1
CASSVEGGQPQHF
TGCGCCAGCAGCGTTGAGGGTGGCCAGCCCCAGCATTTT
>TRBJ2-6|-|14|TRBV9
CASSVGYGANVLTF
TGTGCCAGCAGCGTAGGGTATGGGGCCAACGTCCTGACTTTC
>TRBJ2-3|-|13|TRBV4-1
CASSLRPADTQYF
TGCGCCAGCAGCCTAAGGCCGGCAGATACGCAGTATTTT
>TRBJ2-7|TRBD2|16|TRBV20-1
CSAQGGLAGSSYEQYF
TGCAGTGCTCAAGGGGGACTAGCGGGTTCCTCCTACGAGCAGTACTTC